The 17 T cell receptor beta chains below were found in one sample sequenced in a study of T-cell memory formation after mild COVID-19 (dated by TCRdb to about 2021). Library preparation employed 5' RACE. TCRdb lists the instrument as Illumina NovaSeq 6000. The public sequencing data were trimmed at Q25 with fastp and processed into clonotypes with MiXCR by TCRdb, which kept only in-frame beta chains. Rows matching on CDR3 protein sequence are summarized as one entry with the most common DNA and genes. This sample lists hundreds of thousands of distinct CDR3 sequences; about 25% were detected once. The ten largest make up roughly 13% of the sample. Sequences were obtained from PBMCs or a T cell subset sorted from them (not recorded which). The origin of the receptors is an adult woman who had mild COVID-19 (a few samples of this study predate the infection). The sample titles of this study are shuffled in the database, so cell type and time point are left out; the donor was told from shared clones.

This clonotype came up a few times. The rearrangement joins TRBV19 to TRBJ2-5; D gene ambiguous. The germline V and J ends were trimmed by 5 bases and 2 bases, with 18 bases remaining between them. There are 16 residues in the CDR3. Germline V gives CDR1 LNHDA, CDR2 SQIVND (reference sequence). CDR3 loop: CASSSPAPSRQETQYF. The CDR3 DNA reads as TGTGCCAGTAGTTCCCCTGCACCGTCGAGACAAGAGACCCAGTACTTC.

The gene calls are TRBV5-6 and TRBJ2-1, with a weak D call TRBD2 (6 bases). The V end lost 4 bases, the J end lost 4 bases, and 15 bases lay between the germline ends. This CDR3 contains 15 residues. The germline CDR1 and CDR2 sequences are SGHDT and YYEEEE. The CDR3 DNA is TGTGCCAGCAGCCCCGGGGGACTGGATTACAATGAGCAGTTCTTC. As protein: CASSPGGLDYNEQFF.

This clonotype was recorded a few times. One junction end does not reproduce the germline sequence, and a read error may be involved. The V gene is TRBV7-7, the J gene TRBJ2-5; perhaps TRBD1 as D (5 bases). This CDR3 region has 14 residues. Germline V CDR1 and CDR2: SSHAT, FNYEAQ (reference sequence). The CDR3 DNA reads as TGTGCTAGCAGCTTATATGACAGCCCAGAGACCCAGTACTTC. This gives the protein CASSLYDSPETQYF.

The table lists this clonotype with a few counts. The chain is built from TRBV12-3 or TRBV12-4 and TRBJ2-7; the D is unclear. The CDR3 length is 14 residues. V was pared by 2 bases and J by 7 bases, with 15 bases between. CDR3 nucleotide sequence: TGTGCCAGCAGTTTACAGGCCCAGGTTCGGGAGCAGTACTTC. It yields the protein CASSLQAQVREQYF.

The J gene is TRBJ2-7, the V gene TRBV18; D gene uncertain. This CDR3 comprises 13 residues. Germline CDR1 and CDR2: KGHSH and LQKENI. V lost 3 bases and J lost 4, with 10 bases in between. For the CDR3, the DNA is TGTGCCAGCTCACCGCCTGGCCTTTACGAGCAGTACTTC. Protein product: CASSPPGLYEQYF.

This clonotype has only a few counts. The rearrangement uses TRBV20-1 and TRBJ2-7; TRBD1 or TRBD2 may be the D gene (5 bases each). CDR1 and CDR2 (germline): DFQATT, SNEGSKA (reference sequence). This CDR3 region has 14 residues. The V gene lost 5 bases and the J gene lost 7 bases, with 21 bases spanning the gap. CDR3 coding DNA: TGCAGTGCTGGAAGGGACCGGGGAATGGGAGAGCAGTACTTC. This encodes CSAGRDRGMGEQYF.

This clonotype was detected only a few times. This chain connects TRBV5-1 to TRBJ1-4, with TRBD1 matching over 8 bases. The V segment lost 4 bases and the J segment 4 bases; nucleotides outside the gene matches: 15. The germline V gene has CDR1 SGHRS and CDR2 YFSETQ. CDR3 length: 18 amino acids. Written as DNA, the CDR3 is TGCGCCAGCAGCCCGCACCAGGTGACAGGGGCGGGTAATGAAAAACTGTTTTTT. It is translated as CASSPHQVTGAGNEKLFF.

This clonotype was found a few times. The gene calls are TRBV24-1 and TRBJ2-3; D is perhaps TRBD1 or TRBD2 (5 bases each). The germline V gene has CDR1 KGHDR and CDR2 SFDVKD. The CDR3 is 14 residues long. Deletions cut 0 bases from V and 5 bases from J, with 8 bases between. The CDR3 coding sequence is TGTGCCACCAGTGATTTGCGGGACGGAGATACGCAGTATTTT. Its translation: CATSDLRDGDTQYF.

This sequence joins TRBV7-9 and TRBJ2-7, with D perhaps matching TRBD2 (6 bases). The V end lost 5 bases, the J end lost 2 bases, and 16 bases lay between the germline ends. Germline V gene data show CDR1 as SEHNR and CDR2 as FQNEAQ (reference sequence). The CDR3 has 15 amino acids. Here the CDR3 DNA reads TGTGCCAGCAGCGCCTGGTTAGCGGCAACCTACGAGCAGTACTTC. The encoded protein is CASSAWLAATYEQYF. The complete variable domain, with remaining parts taken from reference TRBV7-9 and TRBJ2-7, reads DTGVSQNPRHKITKRGQNVTFRCDPISEHNRLYWYRQTLGQGPEFLTYFQNEAQLEKSRLLSDRFSAERPKGSFSTLEIQRTEQGDSAMYLCASSAWLAATYEQYFGPGTRLTVT.

This clonotype showed up just a few times. This chain joins TRBV20-1 and TRBJ2-6; D gene unclear. Trimming cost V 4 bases and J 0 bases, with 7 bases left between them. Per germline, CDR1 DFQATT and CDR2 SNEGSKA (reference sequence). This CDR3 is built from 14 residues. This chain's CDR3 is CSATEISGANVLTF. The CDR3, as DNA: TGCAGTGCTACCGAGATCTCTGGGGCCAACGTCCTGACTTTC.

The gene calls are TRBV21-1 and TRBJ2-5; TRBD2, as called in the table, went unchecked against the DNA. TRBV21-1 is a pseudogene. There are 12 residues in the CDR3. CDR3 protein: CASRGHGETQYF. The CDR3 DNA reads TGTGCCAGCAGGGGCCACGGCGAGACCCAGTACTTC.

V usage is TRBV4-1 and J usage is TRBJ1-2; 9 bases map to TRBD1. Trimming removed 0 bases from V and 8 bases from J; junction bases left unmatched: 10. Germline CDR1 is MGHRA and CDR2 is YSYEKL. The CDR3 runs 16 residues. The CDR3 bases are TGCGCCAGCAGCCAAGATCGGGAACAGGGGGCGGACGGCTACACCTTC. It encodes CASSQDREQGADGYTF.

This clonotype has only a few counts. This chain links TRBV5-1 with TRBJ2-7; 10 bases are shared with TRBD2. Germline lookup yields CDR1 SGHRS and CDR2 YFSETQ. V trimming: 0 bases; J trimming: 1 base; junction bases outside the gene matches: 16. The CDR3 is 20 amino acids. CDR3 DNA: TGCGCCAGCAGCTTGGCCCAAGCGAGCGGGAGGGCCACGGGTTCCTACGAGCAGTACTTC. This translates into CASSLAQASGRATGSYEQYF.

J is TRBJ2-1 and V is TRBV7-2, with D possibly being TRBD1 or TRBD2 (5 bases each). This CDR3 contains 12 residues. The germline gives CDR1 SGHTA, CDR2 FQGNSA. Trimming removed 3 bases at V and 12 bases at J, with 12 bases between. CDR3 in DNA: TGTGCCAGCAGCTTCCCGACTGGGGGGCAGTTCTTC. Amino acid sequence: CASSFPTGGQFF.

The V call is TRBV6-5, the J call TRBJ1-1; unclear D gene. The germline V gene has CDR1 MNHEY and CDR2 SVGAGI. The CDR3 consists of 13 residues. Trimming took off 2 bases at V and 4 bases at J, with 8 bases between the two ends. The CDR3 is CASSYEGFTEAFF. In DNA form, the CDR3 reads TGTGCCAGCAGTTACGAGGGATTCACTGAAGCTTTCTTT.

CDR3 bases: TGTGCCAGCAGTCGTACCGTAGTGAACACTGAAGCTTTCTTT. Its protein is CASSRTVVNTEAFF. This chain joins TRBV6-2 or TRBV6-3 and TRBJ1-1; D call uncertain. The germline gives CDR1 MNHEY, CDR2 SVGEGT. This CDR3 is built from 14 residues. The germline V and J ends were trimmed by 5 bases and 0 bases, with 10 bases remaining between them.

This clonotype was seen a few times. V gene TRBV27 combines with J gene TRBJ1-4; D possibly corresponds to TRBD1 (5 bases). Trimming took 6 bases from V and 8 from J, leaving 19 bases between them. Germline CDR1 MNHEY, CDR2 SMNVEV (reference sequence). CDR3 length: 15 residues. The CDR3 nucleotides read TGTGCCAGCAGGCGTTCACGCGGGGCGGGGGAAAAACTGTTTTTT. Encoded protein: CASRRSRGAGEKLFF.